What follows are 13 T cell receptor beta chains derived from one specimen sequenced in a study of metastatic and nonmetastatic thyroid tumors. MiXCR was used by TCRdb to re-call the PCR reads. The sample consists of roughly 23,000 clones, 13% to 15% of them appearing once. Every patient was untreated before thyroid surgery. Source material: tumor tissue. The receptor set was obtained from a female donor with papillary thyroid cancer or a benign thyroid nodule (not recorded which). Some clones in this sample may be carry-over from other donors' samples.

This clone was recorded at least ten times. This rearrangement joins TRBV27 to TRBJ2-3; no firm D call. This CDR3 comprises 13 residues. In germline, CDR1 is MNHEY, CDR2 SMNVEV (reference sequence). V shed 2 bases and J shed 1 base, with 4 bases lying between them. The CDR3 region has the DNA TGTGCCAGCAGTTTACTCGGCACAGATACGCAGTATTTT. This codes for CASSLLGTDTQYF.

This clone was detected many times. This chain connects TRBV5-1 to TRBJ2-7; perhaps TRBD2 as D (6 bases). Germline-derived CDR1 and CDR2 are SGHRS and YFSETQ. This CDR3 is 15 amino acids long. The V gene lost 0 bases and the J gene lost 1 base, with 11 bases spanning the gap. CDR3 sequence reads: CASSLDPGLSYEQYF. CDR3 sequence (DNA): TGCGCCAGCAGCTTGGATCCGGGACTGTCCTACGAGCAGTACTTC.

V gene TRBV29-1 combines with J gene TRBJ2-3; possible D gene TRBD1, 6 bases. V was clipped by 5 bases and J by 2 bases, with 11 bases between them. Germline CDR1 and CDR2: SQVTM and ANQGSEA. The CDR3 covers 13 residues. The CDR3 bases are TGCAGCGTTCTACAGGGCCTCACAGATACGCAGTATTTT. Amino acid sequence: CSVLQGLTDTQYF.

This clone has at least ten counts. The CDR3 nucleotides read TGTGCCAGCAGCTCCGGGACAACTGACGGCTACACCTTC. Residues: CASSSGTTDGYTF. V is TRBV7-9 and J is TRBJ1-2; maybe TRBD1 (6 bases). The CDR3 loop spans 13 amino acids. The V gene lost 4 bases and the J gene lost 8 bases, with 14 bases spanning the gap. Germline CDR1 SEHNR, CDR2 FQNEAQ (reference sequence).

At least ten counts were recorded for this clone. The V and J genes are TRBV5-1 and TRBJ2-1; maybe TRBD1 (6 bases). The CDR3 extends over 15 amino acids. CDR1 and CDR2 (germline): SGHRS, YFSETQ. Trimming left V 0 bases short and J 8 bases short, with 15 bases between. CDR3 residues: CASSLGRGDFDEQFF. As DNA, the CDR3 is TGCGCCAGCAGCTTGGGCAGGGGTGATTTCGATGAGCAGTTCTTC. Combining the CDR3 with reference TRBV5-1 and TRBJ2-1 gives the whole variable domain KAGVTQTPRYLIKTRGQQVTLSCSPISGHRSVSWYQQTPGQGLQFLFEYFSETQRNKGNFPGRFSGRQFSNSRSEMNVSTLELGDSALYLCASSLGRGDFDEQFFGPGTRLTVL.

This clone has a count of ten or more. The chain has TRBV5-1 and TRBJ2-1, with D possibly matching TRBD2 (6 bases). In germline, CDR1 is SGHRS, CDR2 YFSETQ. V was cut by 0 bases and J by 5 bases, with 6 bases left in between. This CDR3 has 13 residues. The CDR3 bases are TGCGCCAGCAGCTTGGGGGGGGACAATGAGCAGTTCTTC. This codes for CASSLGGDNEQFF.

This clone was seen at least ten times. J is TRBJ1-1 and V is TRBV10-3; 8 positions agree with TRBD1. The CDR3 totals 14 residues. CDR1 and CDR2 (germline): ENHRY, SYGVKD. The junction had 8 bases not matched to a gene; V was cut back by 6 bases and J by 5 bases. The CDR3 loop is CAIRPTGEETEAFF. As DNA, the CDR3 is TGTGCCATCAGACCGACAGGGGAAGAGACTGAAGCTTTCTTT.

This clone was found many times. The rearrangement joins TRBV11-1 to TRBJ1-1; 7 positions match TRBD1. Trimming removed 5 bases from V and 0 bases from J; junction bases left unmatched: 9. Germline lookup yields CDR1 SGHAT and CDR2 FQDESV (reference sequence). The CDR3 totals 16 residues. The DNA of the CDR3 is TGTGCCAGCAGCACACGACAGGGTGTGATGAACACTGAAGCTTTCTTT. Its translation: CASSTRQGVMNTEAFF.

By proportion, this clone is medium-sized. The V call is TRBV20-1, the J call TRBJ1-1; TRBD1 is a possible D gene (6 bases). The length of the CDR3 is 12 residues. V was clipped by 3 bases and J by 5 bases, with 10 bases between them. CDR1 and CDR2 (germline): DFQATT, SNEGSKA (reference sequence). The CDR3 loop is CSARVTGTEAFF. As DNA, the CDR3 is TGCAGTGCTAGGGTTACAGGGACTGAAGCTTTCTTT.

This clone occurred many times. The rearrangement links TRBV4-2 to TRBJ1-4; 10 nucleotides align to TRBD1. The CDR3 contains 16 residues. J lost 2 bases, V lost 6 bases, and 6 bases had no gene match. The germline V gene has CDR1 LGHNA and CDR2 YNFKEQ. The CDR3 protein is CASSRQGASTNEKLFF. The CDR3 DNA reads as TGTGCCAGCAGTCGACAGGGGGCGTCCACTAATGAAAAACTGTTTTTT.

This clone was seen at least ten times. The gene calls are TRBV29-1 and TRBJ2-7; 13 bases align to TRBD2. From germline, CDR1 is SQVTM and CDR2 ANQGSEA. The CDR3 extends over 13 amino acids. Unmatched junction bases numbered 3, after V lost 7 bases and J lost 3 bases. CDR3 in DNA: TGCAGCGCTCGACTAGCGGGAGGCTACGAGCAGTACTTC. Translated, it gives CSARLAGGYEQYF.

In its sample, this clone was seen many times. The same CDR3 is also encoded by other DNA sequences in this sample. The chain couples TRBV6-1 to TRBJ2-7; 9 bases align to TRBD1. The CDR3 spans 15 residues. Per the germline V gene, CDR1 is MNHNS and CDR2 is SASEGT. Unmatched junction bases numbered 7, after V lost 6 bases and J lost 1 base. The CDR3 loop reads CASRDWTGVSYEQYF. The CDR3 nucleotides read TGTGCCAGCAGGGATTGGACAGGGGTATCCTACGAGCAGTACTTC.

The rearrangement links TRBV5-1 to TRBJ2-2; D gene uncertain. V was shortened by 2 bases and J by 3 bases, with 14 bases between the two germline ends. The CDR3 totals 16 residues. Germline-derived CDR1 and CDR2 are SGHRS and YFSETQ. CDR3 sequence (DNA): TGCGCCAGCAGCTTTTTTTGCGTTCGGGACACCGGGGAGCTGTTTTTT. Its protein is CASSFFCVRDTGELFF.